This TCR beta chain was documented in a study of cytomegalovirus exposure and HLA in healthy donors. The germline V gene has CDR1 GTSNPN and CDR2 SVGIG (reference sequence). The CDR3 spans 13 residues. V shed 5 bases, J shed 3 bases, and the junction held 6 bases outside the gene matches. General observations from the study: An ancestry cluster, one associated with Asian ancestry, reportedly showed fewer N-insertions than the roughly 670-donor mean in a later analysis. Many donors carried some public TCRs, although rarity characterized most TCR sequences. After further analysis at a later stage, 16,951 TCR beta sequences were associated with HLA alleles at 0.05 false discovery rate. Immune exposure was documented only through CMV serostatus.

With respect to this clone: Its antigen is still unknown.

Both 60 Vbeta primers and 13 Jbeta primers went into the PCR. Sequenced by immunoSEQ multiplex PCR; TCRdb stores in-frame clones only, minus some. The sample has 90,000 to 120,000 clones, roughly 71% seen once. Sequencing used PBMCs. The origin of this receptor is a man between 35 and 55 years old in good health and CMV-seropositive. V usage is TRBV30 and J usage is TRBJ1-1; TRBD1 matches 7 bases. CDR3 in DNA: TGTGCCTGGGGCCTCAGGGGGGACACTGAAGCTTTCTTT. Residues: CAWGLRGDTEAFF.